This TCR beta chain comes out of a study of blood T cell repertoires in COVID-19. Study as a whole: PBMCs, B-cell-depleted T cells, or T cells were the source of the cDNA or gDNA that made up the material.

Germline loops: CDR1 MNHEY, CDR2 SVGAGI. This CDR3 has 15 amino acids. V trimming: 0 bases; J trimming: 7 bases; junction bases outside the gene matches: 3. Libraries were prepared by immunoSEQ multiplex PCR; TCRdb keeps only in-frame clonotypes and omits some of them. The sample lists approximately 70,000 clones, approximately 89% occurring once. The TCR was taken from a woman aged 60-70 years with active COVID-19. What was sequenced was peripheral blood. V and J are TRBV6-5 and TRBJ1-4, with 9 nucleotides matching TRBD1. The CDR3 DNA follows: TGTGCCAGCAGTTACTCGGGACAGGGAAGTGAAAAACTGTTTTTT. Residues: CASSYSGQGSEKLFF.